This T cell receptor beta chain is drawn from a study of shared clonotypes between healthy human individuals. Trimming pared 1 base from V and 4 bases from J, leaving 18 bases between. The CDR3 has 17 amino acids. CDR1 and CDR2 from the germline V gene are SGHNT and YYREEE (reference sequence). Points on this clone: Its antigen remains unknown.

Study-wide results and caveats: Rarefaction showed sorted-subset sequencing was incomplete despite large depth.

Participating donors were healthy, HIV-negative adults free of recent acute infections or vaccinations. Clones were read by immunoSEQ multiplex PCR, and TCRdb kept only the in-frame ones, dropping some. The data contain 2 million to 2.5 million clones, around 95% of them singletons. The receptor was isolated from a man between 18 and 35 years old in good health. The chain couples TRBV5-4 to TRBJ1-3, with a weak D call TRBD1 (5 bases). Source material: naive CD4+ T cells sorted from blood. Indicated subset: CD45RA+ positively selected. The chain's CDR3 is CASSLTRGANPGNTIYF. The CDR3 region has the DNA TGTGCCAGCAGCTTGACGAGGGGCGCTAATCCGGGAAACACCATATATTTT.